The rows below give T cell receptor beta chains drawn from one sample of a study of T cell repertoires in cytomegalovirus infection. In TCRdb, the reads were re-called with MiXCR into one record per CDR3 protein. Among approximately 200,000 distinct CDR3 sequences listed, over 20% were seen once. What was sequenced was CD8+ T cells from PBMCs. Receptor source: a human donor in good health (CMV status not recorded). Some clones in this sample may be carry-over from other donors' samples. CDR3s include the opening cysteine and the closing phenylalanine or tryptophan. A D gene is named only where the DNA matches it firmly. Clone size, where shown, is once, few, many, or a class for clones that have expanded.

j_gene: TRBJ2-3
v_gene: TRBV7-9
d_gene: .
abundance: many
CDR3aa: CASSMDGYSTDTQYF
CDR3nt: TGTGCCAGCAGCATGGACGGCTATAGCACAGATACGCAGTATTTT

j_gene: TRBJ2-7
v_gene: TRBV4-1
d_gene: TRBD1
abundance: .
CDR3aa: CASSQLEGARNEQYF
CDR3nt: TGCGCCAGCAGCCAACTTGAGGGGGCCAGGAACGAGCAGTACTTC

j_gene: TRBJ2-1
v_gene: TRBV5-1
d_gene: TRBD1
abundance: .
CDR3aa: CASSLEDRGLDEQFF
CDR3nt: TGCGCCAGCAGCTTGGAGGACAGGGGGCTGGATGAGCAGTTCTTC

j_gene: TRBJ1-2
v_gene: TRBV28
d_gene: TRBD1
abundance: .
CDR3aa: CASSFPGQEVGGYTF
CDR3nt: TGTGCCAGCAGTTTCCCGGGACAGGAGGTAGGAGGCTACACCTTC

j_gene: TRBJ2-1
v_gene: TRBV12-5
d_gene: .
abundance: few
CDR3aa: CASGLSGGQFF
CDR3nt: TGTGCTAGTGGTTTGAGTGGTGGGCAGTTCTTC

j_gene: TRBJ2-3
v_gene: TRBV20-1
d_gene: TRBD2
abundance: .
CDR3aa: CSARENLAGYTQYF
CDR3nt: TGCAGTGCTAGAGAGAACCTAGCGGGGTATACGCAGTATTTT

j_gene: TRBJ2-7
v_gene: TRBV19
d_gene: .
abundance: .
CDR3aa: CASSGQPTSEQYF
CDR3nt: TGTGCCAGTAGTGGACAGCCCACCTCCGAGCAGTACTTC

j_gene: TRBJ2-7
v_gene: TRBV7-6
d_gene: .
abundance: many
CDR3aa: CASSPSEAYEQYF
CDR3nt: TGTGCCAGCAGCCCGTCCGAAGCCTACGAGCAGTACTTC

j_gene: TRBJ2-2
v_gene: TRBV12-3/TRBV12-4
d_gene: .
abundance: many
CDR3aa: CASSFVDRTGELFF
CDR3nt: TGTGCCAGCAGTTTCGTGGACCGCACCGGGGAGCTGTTTTTT

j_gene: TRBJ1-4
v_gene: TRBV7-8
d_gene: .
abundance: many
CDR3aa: CASSFYIGLNEKLFF
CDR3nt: TGTGCCAGCAGCTTCTACATCGGCCTTAATGAAAAACTGTTTTTT